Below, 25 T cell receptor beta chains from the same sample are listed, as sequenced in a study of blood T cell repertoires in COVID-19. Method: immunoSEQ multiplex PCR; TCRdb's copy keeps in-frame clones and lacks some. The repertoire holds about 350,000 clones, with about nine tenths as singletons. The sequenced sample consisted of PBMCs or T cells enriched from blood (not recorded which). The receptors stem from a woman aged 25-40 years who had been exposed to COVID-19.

This CDR3 is CASSFGRDSGIGNSPLHF. The CDR3 region has the DNA TGTGCCAGCAGTTTCGGGCGAGATTCAGGGATAGGGAATTCACCCCTCCACTTT. The rearrangement uses TRBV28 and TRBJ1-6, with D perhaps matching TRBD1 (5 bases). Per the germline V gene, CDR1 is MDHEN and CDR2 is SYDVKM. The CDR3 extends over 18 amino acids. Trimming pared 3 bases from V and 7 bases from J, leaving 22 bases between.

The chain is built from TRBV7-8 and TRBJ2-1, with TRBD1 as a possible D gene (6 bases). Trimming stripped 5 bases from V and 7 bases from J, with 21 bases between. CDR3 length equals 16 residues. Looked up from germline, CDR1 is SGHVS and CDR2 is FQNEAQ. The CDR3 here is CASSRQDLGWANEQFF. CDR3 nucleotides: TGTGCCAGCAGCAGACAGGATTTGGGATGGGCGAATGAGCAGTTCTTC.

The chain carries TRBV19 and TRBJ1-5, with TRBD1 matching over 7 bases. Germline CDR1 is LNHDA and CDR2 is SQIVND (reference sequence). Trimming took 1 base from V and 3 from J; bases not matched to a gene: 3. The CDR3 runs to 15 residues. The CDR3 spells CASSIAGTANQPQHF. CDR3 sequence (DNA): TGTGCCAGTAGTATAGCTGGGACAGCCAATCAGCCCCAGCATTTT.

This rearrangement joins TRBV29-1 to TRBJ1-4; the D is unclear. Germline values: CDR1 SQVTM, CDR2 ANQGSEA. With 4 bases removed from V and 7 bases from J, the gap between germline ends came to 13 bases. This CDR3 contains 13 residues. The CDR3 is CSVGEGHREKLFF. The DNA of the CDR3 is TGCAGCGTTGGGGAGGGTCATCGTGAAAAACTGTTTTTT.

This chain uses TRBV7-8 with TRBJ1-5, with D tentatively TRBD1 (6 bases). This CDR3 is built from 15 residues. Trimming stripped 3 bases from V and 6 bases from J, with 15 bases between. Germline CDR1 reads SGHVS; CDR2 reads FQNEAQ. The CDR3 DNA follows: TGTGCCAGCAGCTTGGCGGGGGCTGGAGGTCAGCCCCAGCATTTT. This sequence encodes CASSLAGAGGQPQHF.

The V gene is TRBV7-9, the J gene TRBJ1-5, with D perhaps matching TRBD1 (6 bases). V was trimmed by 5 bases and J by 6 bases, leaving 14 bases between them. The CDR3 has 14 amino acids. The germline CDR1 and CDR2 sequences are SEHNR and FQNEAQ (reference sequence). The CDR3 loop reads CASSPGGGGQPQHF. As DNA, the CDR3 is TGTGCCAGCAGCCCAGGAGGGGGGGGTCAGCCCCAGCATTTT.

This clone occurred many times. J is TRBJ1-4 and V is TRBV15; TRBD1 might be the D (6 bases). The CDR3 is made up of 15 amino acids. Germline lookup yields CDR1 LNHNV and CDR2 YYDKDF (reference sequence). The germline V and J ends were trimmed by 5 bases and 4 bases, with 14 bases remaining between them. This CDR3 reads CATSARDILNEKLFF. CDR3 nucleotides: TGTGCCACCAGCGCCCGGGACATCCTTAATGAAAAACTGTTTTTT.

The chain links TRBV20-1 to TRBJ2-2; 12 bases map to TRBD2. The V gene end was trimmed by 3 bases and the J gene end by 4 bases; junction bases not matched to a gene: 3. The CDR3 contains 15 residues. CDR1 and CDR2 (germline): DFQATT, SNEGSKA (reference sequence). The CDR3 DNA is TGCAGTGCTAGTCCTAGCGGGAGGGGCACCGGGGAGCTGTTTTTT. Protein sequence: CSASPSGRGTGELFF.

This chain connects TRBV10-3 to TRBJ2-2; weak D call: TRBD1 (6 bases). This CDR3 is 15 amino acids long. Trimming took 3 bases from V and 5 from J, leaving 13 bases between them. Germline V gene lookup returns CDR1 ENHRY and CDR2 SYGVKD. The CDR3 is CAISDGRGGTGELFF. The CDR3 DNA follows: TGTGCCATCAGTGATGGCAGGGGCGGGACCGGGGAGCTGTTTTTT.

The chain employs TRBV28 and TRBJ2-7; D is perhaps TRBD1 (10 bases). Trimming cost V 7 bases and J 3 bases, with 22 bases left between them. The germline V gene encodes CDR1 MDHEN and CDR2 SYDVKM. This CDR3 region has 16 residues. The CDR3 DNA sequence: TGTGCCAGCAAGATCGCGGGGGGGACAGGGGTCTACGAGCAGTACTTC. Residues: CASKIAGGTGVYEQYF.

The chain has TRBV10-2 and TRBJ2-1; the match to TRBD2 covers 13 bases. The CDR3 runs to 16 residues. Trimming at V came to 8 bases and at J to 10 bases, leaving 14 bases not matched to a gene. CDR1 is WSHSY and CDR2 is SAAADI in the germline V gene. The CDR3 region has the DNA TGCGCCAGCGGAAAACGGACTAGCGGGAGATTCGGGGAGCAGTTCTTC. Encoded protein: CASGKRTSGRFGEQFF.

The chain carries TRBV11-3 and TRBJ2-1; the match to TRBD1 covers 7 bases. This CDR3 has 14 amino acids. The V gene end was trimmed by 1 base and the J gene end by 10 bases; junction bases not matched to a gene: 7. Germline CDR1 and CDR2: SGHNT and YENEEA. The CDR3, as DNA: TGTGCCAGCAGCTTAGGGAAGACAGGGAGCGAGCAGTTCTTC. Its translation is CASSLGKTGSEQFF.

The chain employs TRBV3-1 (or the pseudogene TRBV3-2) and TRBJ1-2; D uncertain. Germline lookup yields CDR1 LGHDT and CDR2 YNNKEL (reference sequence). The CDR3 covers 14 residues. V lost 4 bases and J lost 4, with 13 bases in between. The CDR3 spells CASSPAEVGYGYTF. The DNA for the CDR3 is TGTGCCAGCAGCCCCGCTGAGGTCGGCTATGGCTACACCTTC.

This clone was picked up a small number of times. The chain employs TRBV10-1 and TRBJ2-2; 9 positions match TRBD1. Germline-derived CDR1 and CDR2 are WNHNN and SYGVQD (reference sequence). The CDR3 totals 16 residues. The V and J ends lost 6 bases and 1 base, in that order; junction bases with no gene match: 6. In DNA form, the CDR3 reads TGCGCCAGCAGCATTACAGGGGGCTGGAACACCGGGGAGCTGTTTTTT. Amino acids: CASSITGGWNTGELFF.

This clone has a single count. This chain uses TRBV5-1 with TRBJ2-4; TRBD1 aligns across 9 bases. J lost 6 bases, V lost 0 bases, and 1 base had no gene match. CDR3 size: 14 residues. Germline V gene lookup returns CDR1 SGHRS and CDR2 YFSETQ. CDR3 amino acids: CASSLGQGGNIQYF. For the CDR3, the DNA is TGCGCCAGCAGCTTGGGACAGGGGGGAAACATTCAGTACTTC.

For the CDR3, the DNA is TGTGCCAGCAGGCCTACAGGGGGCACTGAAGCTTTCTTT. The encoded protein is CASRPTGGTEAFF. This chain connects TRBV6-5 to TRBJ1-1; the match to TRBD1 covers 8 bases. This CDR3 contains 13 residues. CDR1 and CDR2 from the germline V gene are MNHEY and SVGAGI. Trimming at V came to 6 bases and at J to 4 bases, leaving 4 bases not matched to a gene.

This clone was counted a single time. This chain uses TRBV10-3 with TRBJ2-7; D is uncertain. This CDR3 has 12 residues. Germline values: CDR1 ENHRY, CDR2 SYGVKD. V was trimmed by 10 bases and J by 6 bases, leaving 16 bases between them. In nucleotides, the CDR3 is TGTGCCACCAGGCGGCCCGGCTCCGAGCAGTACTTC. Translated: CATRRPGSEQYF.

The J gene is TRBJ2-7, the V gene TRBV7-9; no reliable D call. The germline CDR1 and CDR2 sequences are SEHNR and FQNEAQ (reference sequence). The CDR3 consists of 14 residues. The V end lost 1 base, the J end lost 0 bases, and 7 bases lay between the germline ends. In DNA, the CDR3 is TGTGCCAGCAGCTTAGGGCTCGCCTCCTACGAGCAGTACTTC. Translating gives CASSLGLASYEQYF.

For the CDR3, the DNA is TGTGCCAGCAGCTTGGAGCGGAAGCAGTACTTC. It yields the protein CASSLERKQYF. This chain links TRBV11-2 with TRBJ2-7, with D possibly TRBD2 on 5 matching bases. The CDR3 runs to 11 residues. Trimming removed 3 bases from V and 8 bases from J, with 8 bases in between. Germline V CDR1 and CDR2: SGHAT, FQNNGV.

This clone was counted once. In DNA, the CDR3 is TGTGCCAGCAGCTTTGTAGCTTTGGATTCACCCCTCCACTTT. Translated: CASSFVALDSPLHF. The V gene is TRBV5-6, the J gene TRBJ1-6, with D hard to call. The V and J ends lost 2 bases and 8 bases respectively, with 11 bases between them. In germline, CDR1 is SGHDT, CDR2 YYEEEE. The CDR3 loop spans 14 amino acids.

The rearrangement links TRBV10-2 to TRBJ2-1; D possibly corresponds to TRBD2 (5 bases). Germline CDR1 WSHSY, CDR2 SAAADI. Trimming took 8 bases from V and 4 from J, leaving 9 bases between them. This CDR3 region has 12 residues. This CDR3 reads CASSGSYNEQFF. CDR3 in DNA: TGCGCCAGCTCGGGGTCGTACAATGAGCAGTTCTTC.

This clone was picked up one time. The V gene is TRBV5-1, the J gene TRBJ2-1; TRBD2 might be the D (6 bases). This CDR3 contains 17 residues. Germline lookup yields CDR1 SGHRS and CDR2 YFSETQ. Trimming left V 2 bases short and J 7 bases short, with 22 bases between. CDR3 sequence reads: CASSLDHGSFSSNEQFF. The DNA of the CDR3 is TGCGCCAGCAGCTTAGACCACGGGAGTTTTAGTAGTAATGAGCAGTTCTTC.

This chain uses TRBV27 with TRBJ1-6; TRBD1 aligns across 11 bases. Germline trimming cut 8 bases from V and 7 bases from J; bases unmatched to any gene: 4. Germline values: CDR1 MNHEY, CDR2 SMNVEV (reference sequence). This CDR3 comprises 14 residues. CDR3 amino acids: CASRGQGANSPLHF. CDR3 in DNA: TGTGCCAGCCGAGGACAGGGGGCCAATTCACCCCTCCACTTT.

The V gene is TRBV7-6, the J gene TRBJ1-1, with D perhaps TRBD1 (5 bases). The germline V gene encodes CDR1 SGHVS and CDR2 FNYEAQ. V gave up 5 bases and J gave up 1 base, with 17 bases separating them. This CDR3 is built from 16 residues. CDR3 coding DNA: TGTGCCAGCAGCCTAACAGGTTCAGCGGGGAACACTGAAGCTTTCTTT. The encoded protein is CASSLTGSAGNTEAFF.

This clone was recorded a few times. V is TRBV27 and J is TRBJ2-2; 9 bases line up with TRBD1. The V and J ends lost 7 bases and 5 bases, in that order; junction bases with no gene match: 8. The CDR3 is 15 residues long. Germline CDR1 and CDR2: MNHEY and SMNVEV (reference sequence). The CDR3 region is CASKEQGARTGELFF. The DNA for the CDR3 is TGTGCCAGCAAAGAACAGGGGGCGCGTACCGGGGAGCTGTTTTTT.